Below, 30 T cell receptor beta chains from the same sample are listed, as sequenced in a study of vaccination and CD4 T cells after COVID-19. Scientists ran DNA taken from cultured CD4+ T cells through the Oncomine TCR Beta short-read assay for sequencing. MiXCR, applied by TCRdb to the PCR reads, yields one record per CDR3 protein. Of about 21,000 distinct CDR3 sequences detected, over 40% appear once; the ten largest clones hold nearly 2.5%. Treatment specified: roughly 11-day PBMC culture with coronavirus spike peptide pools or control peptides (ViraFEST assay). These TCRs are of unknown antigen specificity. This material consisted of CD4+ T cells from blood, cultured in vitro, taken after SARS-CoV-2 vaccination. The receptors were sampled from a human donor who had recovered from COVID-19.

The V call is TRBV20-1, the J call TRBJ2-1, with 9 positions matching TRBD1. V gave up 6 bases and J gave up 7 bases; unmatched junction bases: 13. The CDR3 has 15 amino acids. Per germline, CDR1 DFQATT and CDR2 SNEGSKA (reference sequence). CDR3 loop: CSAPPGTGYVNEQFF. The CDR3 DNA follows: TGCAGTGCCCCCCCCGGGACAGGGTATGTAAATGAGCAGTTCTTC.

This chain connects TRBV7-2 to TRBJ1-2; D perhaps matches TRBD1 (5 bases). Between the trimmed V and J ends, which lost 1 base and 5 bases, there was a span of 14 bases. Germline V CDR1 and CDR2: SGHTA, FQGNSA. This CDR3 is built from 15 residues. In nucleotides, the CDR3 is TGTGCCAGCAGCTTAGACCTCAGTGGGGGATATGGCTACACCTTC. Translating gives CASSLDLSGGYGYTF.

The CDR3 sequence is CASNDRGHTEAFF. CDR3 nucleotides: TGTGCCAGCAACGACAGGGGGCACACTGAAGCTTTCTTT. The V and J genes are TRBV6-2 or TRBV6-3 and TRBJ1-1, with 10 positions matching TRBD1. J gave up 3 bases and V 7 bases, and 2 bases lay outside the gene matches. CDR3 length: 13 residues. The germline gives CDR1 MNHEY, CDR2 SVGEGT.

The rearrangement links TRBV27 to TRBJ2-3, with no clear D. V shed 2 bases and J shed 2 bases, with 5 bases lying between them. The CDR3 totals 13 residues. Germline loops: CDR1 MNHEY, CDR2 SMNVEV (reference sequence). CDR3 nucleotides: TGTGCCAGCAGTTTAAGGTTCACAGATACGCAGTATTTT. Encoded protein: CASSLRFTDTQYF.

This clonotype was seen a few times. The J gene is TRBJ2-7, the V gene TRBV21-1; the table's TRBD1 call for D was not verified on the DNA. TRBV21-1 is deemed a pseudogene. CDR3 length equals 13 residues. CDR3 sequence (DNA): TGTGCCAGCAGCAAAAGACCGGGACAGGGATTTGGCTTC. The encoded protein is CASSKRPGQGFGF.

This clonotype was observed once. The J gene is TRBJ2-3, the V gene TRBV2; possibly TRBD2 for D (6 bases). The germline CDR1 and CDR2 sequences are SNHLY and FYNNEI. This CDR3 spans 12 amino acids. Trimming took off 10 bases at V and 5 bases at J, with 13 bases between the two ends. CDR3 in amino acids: CAIHRRGDTQYF. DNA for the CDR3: TGTGCCATTCACCGGCGGGGAGATACGCAGTATTTT.

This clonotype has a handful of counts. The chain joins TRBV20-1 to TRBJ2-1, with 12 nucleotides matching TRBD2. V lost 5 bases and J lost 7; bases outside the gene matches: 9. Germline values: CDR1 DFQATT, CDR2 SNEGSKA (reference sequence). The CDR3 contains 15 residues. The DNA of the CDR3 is TGCAGTGCTCAATCGGCTAGCGGGAGGGCGAATGAGCAGTTCTTC. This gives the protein CSAQSASGRANEQFF.

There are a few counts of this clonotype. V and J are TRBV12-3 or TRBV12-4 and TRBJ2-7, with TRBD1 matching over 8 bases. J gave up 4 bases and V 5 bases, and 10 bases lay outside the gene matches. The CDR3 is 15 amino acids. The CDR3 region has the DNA TGTGCCAGCAGTCCGGGGCAGGGGGCGAGGTACGAGCAGTACTTC. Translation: CASSPGQGARYEQYF.

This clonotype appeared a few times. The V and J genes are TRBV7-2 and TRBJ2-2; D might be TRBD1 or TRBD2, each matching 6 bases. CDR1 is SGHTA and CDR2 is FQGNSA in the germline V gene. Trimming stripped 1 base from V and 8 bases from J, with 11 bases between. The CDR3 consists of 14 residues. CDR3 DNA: TGTGCCAGCAGCTTAGAGGGGGGCCGTGGGGAGCTGTTTTTT. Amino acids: CASSLEGGRGELFF.

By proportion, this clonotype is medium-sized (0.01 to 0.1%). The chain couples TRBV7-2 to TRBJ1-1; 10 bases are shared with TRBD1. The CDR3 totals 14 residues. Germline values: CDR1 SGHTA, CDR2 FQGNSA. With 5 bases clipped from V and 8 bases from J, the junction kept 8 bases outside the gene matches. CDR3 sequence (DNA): TGTGCCAGCAGCGAAGACAGGGGGCGCGGGGAAGCTTTCTTT. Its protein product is CASSEDRGRGEAFF.

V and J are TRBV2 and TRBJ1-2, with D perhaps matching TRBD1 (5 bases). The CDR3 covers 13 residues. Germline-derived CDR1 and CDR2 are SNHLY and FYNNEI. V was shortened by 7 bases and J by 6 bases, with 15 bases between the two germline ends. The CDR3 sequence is CASTRRGSDGYTF. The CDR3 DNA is TGTGCCAGCACTCGGAGGGGAAGTGATGGCTACACCTTC.

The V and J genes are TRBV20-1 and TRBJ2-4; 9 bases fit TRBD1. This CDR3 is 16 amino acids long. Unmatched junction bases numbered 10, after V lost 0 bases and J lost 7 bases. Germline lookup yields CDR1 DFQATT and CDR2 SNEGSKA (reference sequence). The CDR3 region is CSARDKKGQGGNIQYF. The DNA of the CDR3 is TGCAGTGCTAGAGATAAAAAGGGACAGGGAGGGAACATTCAGTACTTC.

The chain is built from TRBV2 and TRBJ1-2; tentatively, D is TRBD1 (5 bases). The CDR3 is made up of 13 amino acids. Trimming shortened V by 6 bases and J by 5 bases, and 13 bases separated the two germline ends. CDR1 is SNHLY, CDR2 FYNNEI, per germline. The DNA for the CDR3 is TGTGCCAGCAGCCTCATGGGGACTTATGGCTACACCTTC. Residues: CASSLMGTYGYTF.

CDR3 sequence: CASSSLGTSQYNEQFF. Written as DNA, the CDR3 is TGTGCCAGCAGTTCCCTTGGGACTAGCCAATACAATGAGCAGTTCTTC. The chain recombines TRBV6-2 or TRBV6-3 with TRBJ2-1, with 9 bases aligning to TRBD2. V was pared by 4 bases and J by 4 bases, with 8 bases of the junction left unmatched. The CDR3 runs 16 residues. Germline CDR1 MNHEY, CDR2 SVGEGT.

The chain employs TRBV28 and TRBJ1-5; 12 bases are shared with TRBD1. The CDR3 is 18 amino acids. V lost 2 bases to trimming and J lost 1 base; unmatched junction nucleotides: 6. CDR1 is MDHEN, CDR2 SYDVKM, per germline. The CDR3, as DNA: TGTGCCAGCAGTTTACCCGGGACAGGGGGCTGGAGCAATCAGCCCCAGCATTTT. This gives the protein CASSLPGTGGWSNQPQHF.

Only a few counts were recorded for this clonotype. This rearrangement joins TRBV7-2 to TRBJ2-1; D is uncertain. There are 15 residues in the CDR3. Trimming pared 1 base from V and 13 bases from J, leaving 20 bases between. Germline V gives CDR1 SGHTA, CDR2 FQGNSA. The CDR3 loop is CASSLGDIEFGQQFF. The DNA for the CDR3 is TGTGCCAGCAGCTTAGGGGATATCGAGTTTGGGCAACAGTTCTTC.

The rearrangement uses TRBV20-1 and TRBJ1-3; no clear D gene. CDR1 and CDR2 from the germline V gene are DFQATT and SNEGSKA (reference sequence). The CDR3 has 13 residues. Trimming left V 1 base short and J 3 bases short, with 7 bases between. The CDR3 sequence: CSARVTVGNTIYF. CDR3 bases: TGCAGTGCTAGAGTCACGGTTGGAAACACCATATATTTT.

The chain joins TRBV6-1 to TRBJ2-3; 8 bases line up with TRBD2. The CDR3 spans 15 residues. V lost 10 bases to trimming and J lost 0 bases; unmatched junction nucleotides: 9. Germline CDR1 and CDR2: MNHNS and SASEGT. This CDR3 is CAITSREGSTDTQYF. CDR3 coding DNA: TGTGCCATCACATCTCGGGAGGGAAGCACAGATACGCAGTATTTT.

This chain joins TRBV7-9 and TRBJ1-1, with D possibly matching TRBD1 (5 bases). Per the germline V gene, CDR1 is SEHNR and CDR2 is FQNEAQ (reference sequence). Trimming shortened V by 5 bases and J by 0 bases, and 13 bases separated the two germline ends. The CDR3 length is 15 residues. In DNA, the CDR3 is TGTGCCAGCAGCCCTAGGGAGGGGCTGAACACTGAAGCTTTCTTT. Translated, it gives CASSPREGLNTEAFF.

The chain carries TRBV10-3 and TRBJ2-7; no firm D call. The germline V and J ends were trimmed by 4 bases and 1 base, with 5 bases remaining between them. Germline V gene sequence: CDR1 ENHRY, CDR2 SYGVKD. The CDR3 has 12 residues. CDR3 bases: TGTGCCATCAGTGGGGTTTCCTACGAGCAGTACTTC. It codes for CAISGVSYEQYF.

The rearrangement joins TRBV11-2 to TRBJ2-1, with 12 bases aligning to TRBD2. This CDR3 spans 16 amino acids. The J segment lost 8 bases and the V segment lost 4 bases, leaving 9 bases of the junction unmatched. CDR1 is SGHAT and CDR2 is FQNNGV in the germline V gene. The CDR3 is CASSSSSGRARDEQFF. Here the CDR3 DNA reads TGTGCCAGCAGCTCCTCTAGCGGGAGGGCTAGGGATGAGCAGTTCTTC.

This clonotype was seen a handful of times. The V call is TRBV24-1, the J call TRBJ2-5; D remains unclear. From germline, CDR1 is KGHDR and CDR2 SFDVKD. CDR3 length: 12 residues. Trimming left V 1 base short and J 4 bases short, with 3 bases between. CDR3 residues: CATSDFGETQYF. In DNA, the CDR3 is TGTGCCACCAGTGATTTTGGAGAGACCCAGTACTTC.

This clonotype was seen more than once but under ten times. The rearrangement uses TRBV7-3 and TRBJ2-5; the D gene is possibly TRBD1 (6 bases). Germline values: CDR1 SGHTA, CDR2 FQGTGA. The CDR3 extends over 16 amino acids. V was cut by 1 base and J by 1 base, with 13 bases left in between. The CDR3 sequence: CASSLSARGAQETQYF. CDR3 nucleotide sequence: TGTGCCAGCAGCTTAAGCGCCAGGGGAGCCCAAGAGACCCAGTACTTC.

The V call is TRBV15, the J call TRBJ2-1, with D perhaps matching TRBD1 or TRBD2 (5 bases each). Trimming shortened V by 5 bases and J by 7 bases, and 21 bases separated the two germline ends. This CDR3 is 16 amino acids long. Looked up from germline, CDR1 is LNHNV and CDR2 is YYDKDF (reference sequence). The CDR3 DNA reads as TGTGCCACCAGCCCCCAAGGGACCCTCCGACGGAATGAGCAGTTCTTC. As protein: CATSPQGTLRRNEQFF.

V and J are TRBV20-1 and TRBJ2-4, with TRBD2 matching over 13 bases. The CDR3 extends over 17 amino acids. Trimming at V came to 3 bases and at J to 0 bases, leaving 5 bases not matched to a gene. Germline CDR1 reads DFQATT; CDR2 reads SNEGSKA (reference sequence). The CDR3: CSASRTSGSRAKNIQYF. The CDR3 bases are TGCAGTGCTAGTCGGACTAGCGGGAGTAGAGCCAAAAACATTCAGTACTTC.

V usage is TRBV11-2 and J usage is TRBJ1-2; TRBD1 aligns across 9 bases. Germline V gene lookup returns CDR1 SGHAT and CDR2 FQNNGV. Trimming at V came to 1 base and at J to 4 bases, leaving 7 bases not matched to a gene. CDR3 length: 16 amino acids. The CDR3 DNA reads TGTGCCAGCAGCTTAGTTTCGACAGGGGGAGGCTATGGCTACACCTTC. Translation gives CASSLVSTGGGYGYTF.

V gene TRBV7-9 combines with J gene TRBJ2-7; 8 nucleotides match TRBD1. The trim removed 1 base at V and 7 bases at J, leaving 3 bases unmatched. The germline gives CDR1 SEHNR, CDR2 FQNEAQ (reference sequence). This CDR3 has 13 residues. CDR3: CASSLVDRDEQYF. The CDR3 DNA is TGTGCCAGCAGCTTAGTGGACAGGGATGAGCAGTACTTC.

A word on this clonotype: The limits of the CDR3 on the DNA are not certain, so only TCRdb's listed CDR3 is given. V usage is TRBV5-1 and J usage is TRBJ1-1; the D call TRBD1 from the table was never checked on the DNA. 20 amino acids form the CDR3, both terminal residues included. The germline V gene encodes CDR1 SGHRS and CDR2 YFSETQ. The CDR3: CASSFYICSARRQGNTEAFF.

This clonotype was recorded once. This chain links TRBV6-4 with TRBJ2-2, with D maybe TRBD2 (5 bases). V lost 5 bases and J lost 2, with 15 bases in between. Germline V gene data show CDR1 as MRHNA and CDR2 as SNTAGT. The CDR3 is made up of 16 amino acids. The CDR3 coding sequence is TGTGCCAGCAGTTCAATCGACTATCTAAACACCGGGGAGCTGTTTTTT. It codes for CASSSIDYLNTGELFF.

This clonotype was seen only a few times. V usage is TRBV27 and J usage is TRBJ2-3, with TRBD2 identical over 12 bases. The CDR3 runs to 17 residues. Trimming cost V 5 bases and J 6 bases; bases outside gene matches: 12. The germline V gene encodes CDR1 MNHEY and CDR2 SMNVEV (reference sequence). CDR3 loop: CASSLTQTSGRPDTQYF. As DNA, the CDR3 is TGTGCCAGCAGTCTCACACAGACTAGCGGGAGACCTGATACGCAGTATTTT.